One sample yielded the 21 T cell receptor beta chains listed below, sequenced in a study of blood T cell repertoires in COVID-19. TCRdb keeps only in-frame clones here, not all; method: immunoSEQ multiplex PCR. The sample contains some 190,000 clones, 80% of which appear only once. Source material: PBMCs or T cells enriched from blood (not recorded which). These receptors came from a man between 60 and 75 years old who had been exposed to COVID-19.

This chain links TRBV19 with TRBJ2-1; 9 nucleotides match TRBD2. J lost 2 bases, V lost 11 bases, and 10 bases had no gene match. There are 15 residues in the CDR3. Germline-derived CDR1 and CDR2 are LNHDA and SQIVND (reference sequence). The CDR3 DNA sequence: TGTGCCCAACGAGGGGCGGGAGGGACCTACAATGAGCAGTTCTTC. Amino acid sequence: CAQRGAGGTYNEQFF.

V is TRBV10-1 and J is TRBJ2-1; D is possibly TRBD1 (6 bases). The germline V gene has CDR1 WNHNN and CDR2 SYGVQD (reference sequence). Trimming removed 0 bases at V and 13 bases at J, with 7 bases between. The CDR3 is 11 residues long. CDR3 residues: CASSESGQQFF. The DNA for the CDR3 is TGCGCCAGCAGTGAGTCGGGACAACAGTTCTTC.

This clone was detected a few times. The V and J genes are TRBV19 and TRBJ2-7; the D gene is possibly TRBD2 (5 bases). CDR1 is LNHDA and CDR2 is SQIVND in the germline V gene (reference sequence). Trimming removed 4 bases from V and 0 bases from J, with 10 bases in between. This CDR3 region has 14 residues. As DNA, the CDR3 is TGTGCCAGTAGTACCAGCGGCAACTCCTACGAGCAGTACTTC. Translated: CASSTSGNSYEQYF.

The CDR3 DNA reads as TGTGCCATCAGCGACGGGACAGGGGGCCGCCAGCAGTACTTC. Translating gives CAISDGTGGRQQYF. V and J are TRBV10-3 and TRBJ2-7; 12 bases align to TRBD1. CDR3 size: 14 residues. Germline loops: CDR1 ENHRY, CDR2 SYGVKD. The V and J ends lost 6 bases and 8 bases, in that order; junction bases with no gene match: 8.

The chain couples TRBV12-5 to TRBJ1-1; perhaps TRBD1 as D (6 bases). This CDR3 has 16 amino acids. Between the trimmed V and J ends, which lost 0 bases and 1 base, there was a span of 12 bases. The germline gives CDR1 LGHNT, CDR2 FRNRAP. The CDR3 DNA reads as TGTGCTAGTGGTTTGGTAGTCCAGGGGAAGAACACTGAAGCTTTCTTT. This sequence encodes CASGLVVQGKNTEAFF.

The chain joins TRBV6-5 to TRBJ1-4; 7 nucleotides line up with TRBD1. J lost 12 bases, V lost 8 bases, and 6 bases had no gene match. Germline CDR1 and CDR2: MNHEY and SVGAGI. CDR3 length equals 11 residues. CDR3 sequence reads: CASRTGDELFF. CDR3 sequence (DNA): TGTGCCAGCCGGACAGGAGACGAACTGTTTTTT.

This chain links TRBV29-1 with TRBJ1-1, with 7 bases identical to TRBD1. The germline gives CDR1 SQVTM, CDR2 ANQGSEA. This CDR3 has 13 amino acids. J was trimmed by 1 base and V by 4 bases; bases with no gene match: 3. This chain's CDR3 is CSVGAGGNTEAFF. In nucleotides, the CDR3 is TGCAGCGTTGGCGCAGGGGGGAACACTGAAGCTTTCTTT.

V gene TRBV28 combines with J gene TRBJ2-3; D perhaps matches TRBD2 (5 bases). Germline values: CDR1 MDHEN, CDR2 SYDVKM. The ends were cut back, 6 bases at V and 1 base at J, with 8 bases in the middle. The CDR3 is made up of 13 amino acids. The DNA of the CDR3 is TGTGCCAGCAGAAGGACTGGCACAGATACGCAGTATTTT. It is translated as CASRRTGTDTQYF.

This sequence joins TRBV2 and TRBJ2-7; possible D gene TRBD2, 5 bases. The CDR3 consists of 13 residues. The V end lost 9 bases, the J end lost 3 bases, and 15 bases lay between the germline ends. The V gene's germline CDR1 is SNHLY and CDR2 FYNNEI. CDR3 protein: CASGERVDYEQYF. CDR3 nucleotide sequence: TGTGCCAGTGGGGAGAGGGTCGACTACGAGCAGTACTTC.

The chain recombines TRBV18 with TRBJ2-1; the match to TRBD1 covers 8 bases. Germline CDR1 is KGHSH and CDR2 is LQKENI. The CDR3 runs to 13 residues. Trimming at V came to 2 bases and at J to 9 bases, leaving 3 bases not matched to a gene. The CDR3 spells CASSPAGGFEQFF. The CDR3 DNA is TGTGCCAGCTCACCAGCAGGGGGCTTTGAGCAGTTCTTC.

The chain recombines TRBV11-2 with TRBJ2-7; weak D call: TRBD1 (5 bases). Germline V CDR1 and CDR2: SGHAT, FQNNGV. CDR3 length: 15 amino acids. V was trimmed by 6 bases and J by 3 bases, leaving 18 bases between them. CDR3 nucleotides: TGTGCCAGCAGACAGGCTACGTGGGCTAGCTACGAGCAGTACTTC. Its protein product is CASRQATWASYEQYF.

Written as DNA, the CDR3 is TGTGCCAGCAGCTGGGACAGTACTGAAGCTTTCTTT. The encoded protein is CASSWDSTEAFF. The chain employs TRBV5-4 and TRBJ1-1; 7 nucleotides align to TRBD1. CDR3 length: 12 amino acids. V lost 3 bases and J lost 5; bases outside the gene matches: 1. In germline, CDR1 is SGHNT, CDR2 YYREEE (reference sequence).

This clone was detected a few times. The chain combines TRBV7-3 with TRBJ1-2, with 10 positions matching TRBD1. In germline, CDR1 is SGHTA, CDR2 FQGTGA. The CDR3 runs to 15 residues. The V and J ends lost 4 bases and 8 bases, in that order; junction bases with no gene match: 10. In nucleotides, the CDR3 is TGTGCCAGCAGCTCAGGAGGGACAGGGGATCGGGGCTACACCTTC. Protein sequence: CASSSGGTGDRGYTF. The full variable domain, completed using reference TRBV7-3 and TRBJ1-2, is GAGVSQTPSNKVTEKGKYVELRCDPISGHTALYWYRQSLGQGPEFLIYFQGTGAADDSGLPNDRFFAVRPEGSVSTLKIQRTERGDSAVYLCASSSGGTGDRGYTFGSGTRLTVV.

The genes are TRBV27 and TRBJ1-2; D perhaps matches TRBD1 (5 bases). The CDR3 has 13 amino acids. The V end lost 5 bases, the J end lost 3 bases, and 10 bases lay between the germline ends. CDR1 is MNHEY, CDR2 SMNVEV, per germline (reference sequence). Written as DNA, the CDR3 is TGTGCCAGCAGTCGGCAGGGCCACTATGGCTACACCTTC. It translates to CASSRQGHYGYTF.

The gene calls are TRBV5-1 and TRBJ2-3; 8 bases line up with TRBD1. Germline V lookup: CDR1 SGHRS, CDR2 YFSETQ. The V and J ends lost 2 bases and 4 bases, in that order; junction bases with no gene match: 9. There are 16 residues in the CDR3. CDR3 protein: CASSFGQGGRSDTQYF. The CDR3 coding sequence is TGCGCCAGCAGCTTCGGACAGGGCGGTAGGTCAGATACGCAGTATTTT.

This sequence joins TRBV2 and TRBJ2-1; D is unclear. CDR1 is SNHLY, CDR2 FYNNEI, per germline. V was pared by 1 base and J by 4 bases, with 11 bases between. This CDR3 comprises 15 residues. CDR3 nucleotides: TGTGCCAGCAGTGAAGGTAGGCAGACTTACAATGAGCAGTTCTTC. Protein: CASSEGRQTYNEQFF.

V gene TRBV2 combines with J gene TRBJ1-6, with D possibly TRBD1 on 5 matching bases. Germline V gene data show CDR1 as SNHLY and CDR2 as FYNNEI. V was trimmed by 8 bases and J by 6 bases, leaving 8 bases between them. This CDR3 is 12 amino acids long. Here the CDR3 DNA reads TGTGCCAGCCAAGACAGTAATTCACCCCTCCACTTT. Its protein product is CASQDSNSPLHF. Filled out from reference TRBV2 and TRBJ1-6, the complete variable domain reads EPEVTQTPSHQVTQMGQEVILRCVPISNHLYFYWYRQILGQKVEFLVSFYNNEISEKSEIFDDQFSVERPDGSNFTLKIRSTKLEDSAMYFCASQDSNSPLHFGNGTRLTVT.

This clone was counted ten times or more. The same CDR3 can be traced to other DNA sequences in this sample. J is TRBJ1-3 and V is TRBV27; no clear D. V dropped 0 bases and J dropped 0 bases, with 6 bases sitting between them. Germline CDR1 and CDR2: MNHEY and SMNVEV (reference sequence). The CDR3 consists of 15 residues. The CDR3 sequence: CASSLSGSSGNTIYF. The DNA of the CDR3 is TGTGCCAGCAGTTTATCAGGGAGCTCTGGAAACACCATATATTTT.

Comment on this clone: The same CDR3 is also encoded by other DNA sequences in this sample. The chain carries TRBV2 and TRBJ2-3; 16 bases match TRBD2. Per germline, CDR1 SNHLY and CDR2 FYNNEI. This CDR3 spans 16 amino acids. V lost 0 bases to trimming and J lost 14 bases; unmatched junction nucleotides: 8. The CDR3 coding sequence is TGTGCCAGCAGTGAAGCGGGGACTAGCGGGAGGGGTGGGGTGTATTTT. Translating it yields CASSEAGTSGRGGVYF.

The chain joins TRBV9 to TRBJ2-5, with 8 bases identical to TRBD2. The CDR3 totals 16 residues. Germline trimming cut 0 bases from V and 2 bases from J; bases unmatched to any gene: 6. CDR1 and CDR2 from the germline V gene are SGDLS and YYNGEE. CDR3 loop: CASSVATTSEQETQYF. DNA of the CDR3: TGTGCCAGCAGCGTAGCTACGACTAGCGAACAAGAGACCCAGTACTTC.

The gene calls are TRBV15 and TRBJ1-2; 7 nucleotides agree with TRBD1. V lost 7 bases to trimming and J lost 8 bases; unmatched junction nucleotides: 10. The germline gives CDR1 LNHNV, CDR2 YYDKDF (reference sequence). The CDR3 has 13 residues. The CDR3 loop reads CATTGTGALGYTF. CDR3 nucleotides: TGTGCCACCACGGGAACAGGGGCTCTAGGCTACACCTTC.